The 9 T cell receptor beta chains given below trace back to one sample, sequenced in a study of blood T cell repertoires in COVID-19. The data were produced by immunoSEQ multiplex PCR, yet TCRdb's version contains in-frame clones alone and is incomplete. The sample shows roughly 220,000 clones, almost 90% of them seen only once. The sequencing sample was made of PBMCs or T cells enriched from blood (not recorded which). All receptors come from a man in his thirties or forties who had been exposed to COVID-19.

The V and J genes are TRBV3-1 (or the pseudogene TRBV3-2) and TRBJ1-1, with D possibly matching TRBD1 (6 bases). Germline CDR1 LGHDT, CDR2 YNNKEL (reference sequence). Trimming shortened V by 8 bases and J by 2 bases, and 12 bases separated the two germline ends. The CDR3 has 13 amino acids. The CDR3 bases are TGTGCCAGCTCGGGGGGCCTCAACACTGAAGCTTTCTTT. It codes for CASSGGLNTEAFF.

This chain joins TRBV6-6 and TRBJ1-6; D possibly corresponds to TRBD1 (5 bases). The CDR3 runs to 16 residues. The V end was cut by 6 bases, the J end by 0 bases, with 12 bases between. Per germline, CDR1 MNHNY and CDR2 SVGAGI (reference sequence). Here the CDR3 DNA reads TGTGCCAGCAGCGACCCGACAGACTCCTATAATTCACCCCTCCACTTT. It encodes CASSDPTDSYNSPLHF.

This chain uses TRBV7-2 with TRBJ2-2; TRBD1 matches 7 bases. The V gene's germline CDR1 is SGHTA and CDR2 FQGNSA. Trimming at V came to 5 bases and at J to 2 bases, leaving 5 bases not matched to a gene. CDR3 length: 15 residues. CDR3 region: CASSRDSPNTGELFF. CDR3 DNA: TGTGCCAGCAGCCGGGACAGCCCTAACACCGGGGAGCTGTTTTTT.

This chain links TRBV30 with TRBJ1-2; 10 bases match TRBD1. This CDR3 has 12 residues. Germline-derived CDR1 and CDR2 are GTSNPN and SVGIG (reference sequence). Trimming cost V 4 bases and J 5 bases; bases outside gene matches: 1. CDR3 in amino acids: CAWKGQGYGYTF. The CDR3 DNA is TGTGCCTGGAAGGGACAGGGGTATGGCTACACCTTC.

The chain uses TRBV5-5 and TRBJ1-5; D unclear. V gave up 3 bases and J gave up 1 base, with 8 bases separating them. CDR3 length: 14 amino acids. Germline V gene data show CDR1 as SGHKS and CDR2 as YYEKEE (reference sequence). The CDR3, as DNA: TGTGCCAGCAGCTCGCCAGAAAGCAATCAGCCCCAGCATTTT. This gives the protein CASSSPESNQPQHF.

This rearrangement joins TRBV4-1 to TRBJ2-1; no definite D call. The CDR3 totals 18 residues. V was shortened by 0 bases and J by 2 bases, with 17 bases between the two germline ends. Germline V lookup: CDR1 MGHRA, CDR2 YSYEKL. The CDR3 coding sequence is TGCGCCAGCAGCCAAGATCGTGTCTGGGCCGTAGCCTACAATGAGCAGTTCTTC. It specifies CASSQDRVWAVAYNEQFF.

This clone came up a few times. This chain uses TRBV2 with TRBJ1-2, with 8 bases lining up with TRBD1. J gave up 11 bases and V 4 bases, and 15 bases lay outside the gene matches. CDR3 length: 15 residues. Germline CDR1 and CDR2: SNHLY and FYNNEI. In DNA form, the CDR3 reads TGTGCCAGCAGTGGCACAGGGGGTGACTTCCCTGGGTACACCTTC. Translated: CASSGTGGDFPGYTF. The variable domain in full, completed from reference TRBV2 and TRBJ1-2, reads EPEVTQTPSHQVTQMGQEVILRCVPISNHLYFYWYRQILGQKVEFLVSFYNNEISEKSEIFDDQFSVERPDGSNFTLKIRSTKLEDSAMYFCASSGTGGDFPGYTFGSGTRLTVV.

This clone has just one count. V is TRBV19 and J is TRBJ2-7, with D possibly TRBD2 on 6 matching bases. CDR3 length: 14 amino acids. Deletions cut 1 base from V and 0 bases from J, with 7 bases between. Per the germline V gene, CDR1 is LNHDA and CDR2 is SQIVND (reference sequence). The CDR3, as DNA: TGTGCCAGTAGTATAGGGCGGGGCTCCTACGAGCAGTACTTC. It codes for CASSIGRGSYEQYF.

The chain uses TRBV11-3 and TRBJ2-1, with 13 nucleotides matching TRBD2. CDR3 length equals 15 residues. CDR1 SGHNT and CDR2 YENEEA come from the germline V gene. The V segment lost 6 bases and the J segment 5 bases; nucleotides outside the gene matches: 4. CDR3 DNA sequence: TGTGCCAGCAGTAGTGGACTAGCGGGGGACAATGAGCAGTTCTTC. It translates to CASSSGLAGDNEQFF.